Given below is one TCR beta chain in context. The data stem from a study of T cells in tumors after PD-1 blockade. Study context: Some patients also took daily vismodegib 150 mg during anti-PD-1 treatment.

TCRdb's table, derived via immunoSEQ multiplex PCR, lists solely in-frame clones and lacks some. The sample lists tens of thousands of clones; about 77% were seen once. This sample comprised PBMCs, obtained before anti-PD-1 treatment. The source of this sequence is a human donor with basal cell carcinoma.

In nucleotides, the CDR3 is TGTGCCAGCAGCGTACAGGGAGCTGGAAACACCATATATTTT. It yields the protein CASSVQGAGNTIYF. The gene calls are TRBV9 and TRBJ1-3; D is perhaps TRBD1 (5 bases). Trimming took 1 base from V and 2 from J, leaving 7 bases between them. Germline CDR1 reads SGDLS; CDR2 reads YYNGEE. CDR3 length equals 14 residues.